This T cell receptor (beta chain) is drawn from a study of blood T cell repertoires in COVID-19 (dated by TCRdb to 2019 to 2021). Regarding the study in general: Collaborator samples came from the United States, Italy and Spain and covered acute and convalescent phases of COVID-19. The prospective study material was composed of cDNA or gDNA derived from T cells, B-cell-depleted T cells, or PBMCs. Deeply sampled blood TCRbeta repertoires from subjects exposed to, actively infected with, or recovered from COVID-19 were included in the dataset. The repertoires were released in a freely available public database intended as a resource for research on the immune response to SARS-CoV-2. Samples came from the ongoing ImmuneRACE study (first 160 participants) plus 1,254 subjects from 6 global collaborators. A de-identified subject ID, COVID-19 status, age in years and sex were almost always included in the sample metadata. Where HLA class I and class II types were available, the types were taken from metadata supplied by the sample provider, not from assay-based typing.

In the prospective study, participants were roughly 18 to 90 years old, resided in around 25 geographic areas of the United States, and were enrolled through a virtual design. To assign participants to cohorts, the prospective study relied on clinical history that participants themselves reported in a screening survey and a study questionnaire. In the prospective study, whole blood, serum and a nasopharyngeal or oropharyngeal swab were collected from each participant by mobile phlebotomists. Additional blood draws and questionnaires over an approximately two-month period could optionally be provided by prospective study participants. Before DNA extraction, blood samples from the prospective study were shipped at room temperature or frozen. General study outcomes and caveats: The amount of clinical and demographic metadata varied by source and participant and was provided uncurated.

A remark on this clone: This receptor's antigen is unknown. There are no base qualities to consult, and no much larger clone falls within one base.

Looking up the germline V gene yields CDR1 MDHEN and CDR2 SYDVKM. Measured from the cysteine to the phenylalanine, the CDR3 is 11 residues long. Just CDR3 DNA is preserved here, 33 bases in frame from base 1. The junction shows trimming of 3 bases on V and 9 bases on J, plus 8 bases between the germline ends. TCRbeta CDR3 regions were amplified from genomic DNA by means of the immunoSEQ Assay, a bias-controlled multiplex PCR. On the authors' methods: The number of nucleated cells in each sample was estimated by amplification of reference gene primers within the assay. Sequence reads were collapsed and filtered to measure the absolute abundance of every unique TCRbeta CDR3 rearrangement. For each sample, productive Simpson clonality was calculated as the square root of Simpson's diversity index over productive rearrangements. TCRdb retrieved this table from immuneACCESS and kept in-frame rearrangements only. Not all clones are present; in checked studies, unresolved V genes account for under half, and no reason is known for the remainder. Clone size and V and J calls were adopted from that table, with D and trimming inferred from the DNA. This sample is represented by approximately 240,000 clones; around 90% of them were singletons. In total, the top ten clones hold about 6.9% of the sample.

This TCR was sampled from a woman under 40 with acute COVID-19. Sequenced: PBMCs or T cells enriched from blood (not recorded which). Recombination linked TRBV28 to TRBJ1-2, with the D gene not clear enough to name. In nucleotides, the sequence is TGTGCCAGCAGTTTCGAGGGCCGCTACACCTTC. It encodes CASSFEGRYTF.